Presented here are 26 T cell receptor beta chains from one specimen sequenced in a study of T cell responses to AZD1222 COVID-19 vaccine. Assay used: immunoSEQ multiplex PCR; TCRdb lists only in-frame clones, some missing. The data show approximately 140,000 clones, with 90% to 95% seen just once and 4% held by the top ten. The material sequenced was peripheral blood, taken 28 days after the second AZD1222 dose. These TCRs come from an adult who received the AZD1222 COVID-19 vaccine.

V gene TRBV3-1 (or the pseudogene TRBV3-2) combines with J gene TRBJ2-7; D not resolved. V was pared by 2 bases and J by 2 bases, with 13 bases between. This CDR3 contains 15 residues. CDR1 and CDR2 from the germline V gene are LGHDT and YNNKEL (reference sequence). CDR3: CASSQSEGIPYEQYF. In DNA form, the CDR3 reads TGTGCCAGCAGCCAATCAGAAGGGATCCCCTACGAGCAGTACTTC.

The chain carries TRBV7-2 and TRBJ2-3, with D tentatively TRBD1 (6 bases). V lost 3 bases to trimming and J lost 6 bases, with 13 bases between them. Germline V gene sequence: CDR1 SGHTA, CDR2 FQGNSA. The CDR3 covers 14 residues. The DNA of the CDR3 is TGTGCCAGCAGCTTGGAAGGGGGAGAGGATACGCAGTATTTT. Translating gives CASSLEGGEDTQYF.

The gene calls are TRBV28 and TRBJ2-7, with D hard to call. Deletions cut 6 bases from V and 0 bases from J, with 3 bases between. In germline, CDR1 is MDHEN, CDR2 SYDVKM. This CDR3 contains 11 residues. Here the CDR3 DNA reads TGTGCCAGCAGCCACTCCTACGAGCAGTACTTC. This translates into CASSHSYEQYF.

The chain couples TRBV11-2 to TRBJ1-1, with D possibly TRBD1 on 5 matching bases. There are 14 residues in the CDR3. The V end was cut by 5 bases, the J end by 1 base, with 11 bases between. Germline V gene data show CDR1 as SGHAT and CDR2 as FQNNGV. The CDR3 DNA reads TGTGCCAGCAGCCCGACAGCTACGAACACTGAAGCTTTCTTT. This gives the protein CASSPTATNTEAFF. Using reference TRBV11-2 and TRBJ1-1 for the parts outside the CDR3, the full variable domain is EAGVAQSPRYKIIEKRQSVAFWCNPISGHATLYWYQQILGQGPKLLIQFQNNGVVDDSQLPKDRFSAERLKGVDSTLKIQPAKLEDSAVYLCASSPTATNTEAFFGQGTRLTVV.

V usage is TRBV6-5 and J usage is TRBJ1-4; D may be TRBD1 (6 bases). Germline-derived CDR1 and CDR2 are MNHEY and SVGAGI. Deletions cut 2 bases from V and 6 bases from J, with 10 bases between. This CDR3 is 14 amino acids long. DNA for the CDR3: TGTGCCAGCAGTTACGGGGGCCGCCATGAAAAACTGTTTTTT. It specifies CASSYGGRHEKLFF.

This sequence joins TRBV15 and TRBJ1-1; D call uncertain. This CDR3 has 12 amino acids. The V end lost 1 base, the J end lost 7 bases, and 7 bases lay between the germline ends. The V gene's germline CDR1 is LNHNV and CDR2 YYDKDF (reference sequence). The DNA of the CDR3 is TGTGCCACCAGCAGAGTACGTAATGAAGCTTTCTTT. Translated: CATSRVRNEAFF.

The chain recombines TRBV12-5 with TRBJ2-5; the D is unclear. Trimming cost V 3 bases and J 0 bases, with 5 bases left between them. Looked up from germline, CDR1 is LGHNT and CDR2 is FRNRAP. The CDR3 has 13 residues. CDR3 nucleotide sequence: TGTGCTAGTGGTTTCAGGAACCAAGAGACCCAGTACTTC. It yields the protein CASGFRNQETQYF.

The genes are TRBV28 and TRBJ2-1, with no clear D. Germline V gene sequence: CDR1 MDHEN, CDR2 SYDVKM. This CDR3 has 12 amino acids. Between the trimmed V and J ends, which lost 6 bases and 7 bases, there was a span of 10 bases. As DNA, the CDR3 is TGTGCCAGCAGACAAGCTGGGAATGAGCAGTTCTTC. Translated, it gives CASRQAGNEQFF. Filled out from reference TRBV28 and TRBJ2-1, the complete variable domain reads DVKVTQSSRYLVKRTGEKVFLECVQDMDHENMFWYRQDPGLGLRLIYFSYDVKMKEKGDIPEGYSVSREKKERFSLILESASTNQTSMYLCASRQAGNEQFFGPGTRLTVL.

The chain links TRBV10-3 to TRBJ1-2; 7 nucleotides agree with TRBD1. The CDR3 contains 13 residues. V shed 6 bases and J 5 bases; nucleotides not matched to a gene: 6. CDR1 is ENHRY, CDR2 SYGVKD, per germline. This chain's CDR3 is CAISNDREYGYTF. The DNA of the CDR3 is TGTGCCATCAGCAACGACAGGGAGTATGGCTACACCTTC.

This sequence joins TRBV19 and TRBJ2-3, with D hard to call. CDR1 and CDR2 (germline): LNHDA, SQIVND (reference sequence). The CDR3 has 14 residues. The V end lost 4 bases, the J end lost 2 bases, and 10 bases lay between the germline ends. As DNA, the CDR3 is TGTGCCAGTAGTAGAGGAACGGACACAGATACGCAGTATTTT. This translates into CASSRGTDTDTQYF.

The chain links TRBV19 to TRBJ1-5, with D possibly TRBD1 on 6 matching bases. Per the germline V gene, CDR1 is LNHDA and CDR2 is SQIVND (reference sequence). Trimming took 6 bases from V and 4 from J, leaving 7 bases between them. The CDR3 has 12 residues. This chain's CDR3 is CASRQGNQPQHF. Written as DNA, the CDR3 is TGTGCCAGTAGGCAGGGGAATCAGCCCCAGCATTTT.

This sequence joins TRBV5-1 and TRBJ1-4, with a possible D match to TRBD1 (5 bases). The CDR3 consists of 15 residues. V was shortened by 4 bases and J by 6 bases, with 16 bases between the two germline ends. CDR1 is SGHRS and CDR2 is YFSETQ in the germline V gene. CDR3 amino acids: CASSLRFGADEKLFF. The CDR3 nucleotides read TGCGCCAGCAGCCTGCGGTTCGGGGCGGATGAAAAACTGTTTTTT.

The chain recombines TRBV10-3 with TRBJ1-2; D perhaps matches TRBD1 (5 bases). The CDR3 is 19 amino acids. Germline V gene data show CDR1 as ENHRY and CDR2 as SYGVKD. V was shortened by 4 bases and J by 0 bases, with 24 bases between the two germline ends. CDR3 nucleotides: TGTGCCATCAGTGGAGGGACGCCACCGACCGGCTTAGCTAACTATGGCTACACCTTC. It specifies CAISGGTPPTGLANYGYTF.

V is TRBV12-2 and J is TRBJ2-1; the table calls TRBD2, which could not be checked here. TRBV12-2 is labeled a pseudogene. CDR3 size: 17 residues. The DNA of the CDR3 is TGTGCAAGTCGCTTTCCGGCGGGGCGGGAGCCATACAATGAGCAGTTCTTC. This encodes CASRFPAGREPYNEQFF.

This chain links TRBV27 with TRBJ1-2, with 10 bases lining up with TRBD1. J lost 2 bases, V lost 7 bases, and 10 bases had no gene match. Germline assignment: CDR1 MNHEY and CDR2 SMNVEV (reference sequence). This CDR3 is built from 16 residues. CDR3 in DNA: TGTGCCAGCAAGGAGGGCGGGACAGGGGCAAACTATGGCTACACCTTC. Amino acid sequence: CASKEGGTGANYGYTF.

The chain recombines TRBV11-2 with TRBJ1-4, with TRBD1 matching over 9 bases. Per the germline V gene, CDR1 is SGHAT and CDR2 is FQNNGV. The CDR3 covers 16 residues. Trimming removed 3 bases from V and 5 bases from J; junction bases left unmatched: 7. The CDR3 bases are TGTGCCAGCAGCTTCCCGACCGGGACAGGGAATGAAAAACTGTTTTTT. Translated: CASSFPTGTGNEKLFF.

The chain employs TRBV6-5 and TRBJ1-2; TRBD1 aligns across 7 bases. Per the germline V gene, CDR1 is MNHEY and CDR2 is SVGAGI. V lost 6 bases and J lost 7; bases outside the gene matches: 14. The CDR3 runs to 15 residues. The CDR3 reads CASSPQEGGRSGYTF. CDR3 sequence (DNA): TGTGCCAGCAGCCCCCAGGAAGGGGGCAGGTCTGGCTACACCTTC.

The genes are TRBV27 and TRBJ2-2, with unresolved D. Germline loops: CDR1 MNHEY, CDR2 SMNVEV (reference sequence). Trimming shortened V by 3 bases and J by 6 bases, and 8 bases separated the two germline ends. The CDR3 is 13 amino acids. In DNA, the CDR3 is TGTGCCAGCAGTTTTGTGCAGGCCGGGGAGCTGTTTTTT. It yields the protein CASSFVQAGELFF.

This sequence joins TRBV5-8 and TRBJ2-2; unclear D gene. The germline V gene has CDR1 SGHTS and CDR2 YDEGEE. Trimming removed 0 bases at V and 0 bases at J, with 9 bases between. The CDR3 contains 16 residues. Here the CDR3 reads CASSLAEGSNTGELFF. Here the CDR3 DNA reads TGTGCCAGCAGCTTGGCCGAAGGCTCGAACACCGGGGAGCTGTTTTTT. Full variable domain (missing parts from reference TRBV5-8 and TRBJ2-2): EAGVTQSPTHLIKTRGQQATLRCSPISGHTSVYWYQQALGLGLQFLLWYDEGEERNRGNFPPRFSGRQFPNYSSELNVNALELEDSALYLCASSLAEGSNTGELFFGEGSRLTVL.

The chain is built from TRBV27 and TRBJ1-6; D is unclear. This CDR3 is 14 amino acids long. The germline gives CDR1 MNHEY, CDR2 SMNVEV (reference sequence). Trimming shortened V by 2 bases and J by 8 bases, and 10 bases separated the two germline ends. CDR3 in DNA: TGTGCCAGCAGTTTAATGTCGAGGCATTCACCCCTCCACTTT. Its translation is CASSLMSRHSPLHF.

The chain is built from TRBV27 and TRBJ1-2; tentative D call: TRBD1 (5 bases). The CDR3 length is 15 residues. Deletions cut 4 bases from V and 7 bases from J, with 19 bases between. CDR1 and CDR2 from the germline V gene are MNHEY and SMNVEV (reference sequence). CDR3 sequence reads: CASSSYRDAQGGYTF. The CDR3, as DNA: TGTGCCAGCAGTTCCTATCGGGACGCTCAAGGTGGCTACACCTTC.

The V and J genes are TRBV7-2 and TRBJ1-5; D gene uncertain. V shed 5 bases and J shed 6 bases, with 8 bases lying between them. Germline V gene sequence: CDR1 SGHTA, CDR2 FQGNSA. The CDR3 length is 12 residues. The CDR3 DNA reads TGTGCCAGCAGCCCCTATGGTCAGCCCCAGCATTTT. Its protein product is CASSPYGQPQHF.

V gene TRBV27 combines with J gene TRBJ2-1; TRBD2 agrees at 13 bases. Germline trimming cut 5 bases from V and 4 bases from J; bases unmatched to any gene: 8. This CDR3 is 17 amino acids long. Germline V gives CDR1 MNHEY, CDR2 SMNVEV (reference sequence). The CDR3 loop is CASSEHRTSGSYNEQFF. Here the CDR3 DNA reads TGTGCCAGCAGTGAACACCGGACTAGCGGGAGTTACAATGAGCAGTTCTTC.

CDR3 nucleotides: TGTGCCAGCAGCTTGGCCGGTCACCATTACAATGAGCAGTTCTTC. Translating it yields CASSLAGHHYNEQFF. V usage is TRBV5-8 and J usage is TRBJ2-1; no reliable D call. In germline, CDR1 is SGHTS, CDR2 YDEGEE. The CDR3 totals 15 residues. Trimming left V 0 bases short and J 4 bases short, with 11 bases between.

The chain combines TRBV6-2 or TRBV6-3 with TRBJ2-2; 11 nucleotides align to TRBD2. J lost 4 bases, V lost 2 bases, and 9 bases had no gene match. The CDR3 spans 18 residues. Germline CDR1 is MNHEY and CDR2 is SVGEGT. The CDR3 DNA follows: TGTGCCAGCAGTTACATTCCACTAGCGGGAGCAGGCACCGGGGAGCTGTTTTTT. Its protein product is CASSYIPLAGAGTGELFF.

In the case of this clone: An end of the junction differs from the germline gene, which may be a read error. J is TRBJ2-2 and V is TRBV3-1 (or the pseudogene TRBV3-2); no clear D gene. CDR3 size: 15 residues. The germline gives CDR1 LGHDT, CDR2 YNNKEL (reference sequence). CDR3 in amino acids: CASSQGTPNTGELFF. The CDR3 nucleotides are TGTGCCAGCAGTCAAGGTACGCCGAACACCGGGGAGCTGTTTTTT.